This T cell receptor beta chain was sequenced during a study of blood T cell repertoires in COVID-19. Only in-frame clones appear in the TCRdb table, and some are missing; sequencing was by immunoSEQ multiplex PCR. The sample contains around 140,000 clones, over 75% of which appear only once. Per germline, CDR1 SEHNR and CDR2 FQNEAQ (reference sequence). The length of the CDR3 is 12 residues. V was cut by 1 base and J by 7 bases, with 7 bases left in between. The V and J genes are TRBV7-9 and TRBJ1-1; D not certain. The receptor was isolated from a man aged 45-65 years in a cohort exposed to, infected with or recovered from COVID-19 (not recorded which). The specimen sequenced was PBMCs or T cells enriched from blood (not recorded which). CDR3 sequence (DNA): TGTGCCAGCAGCTTAGTGGCCAGTGAAGCTTTCTTT. Amino acids: CASSLVASEAFF.